One and the same sample provided the 3 T cell receptor beta chains below, sequenced in a study of blood T cell repertoires in COVID-19. Sequencing used immunoSEQ multiplex PCR; TCRdb keeps in-frame clones, though not all of them. The sample has about 330,000 clones, approximately 86% seen once. The sample was peripheral blood. These receptors originate from a man aged 25-40 years with COVID-19, enrolled during active disease.

V gene TRBV6-5 combines with J gene TRBJ1-2; maybe TRBD1 (6 bases). Germline CDR1 and CDR2: MNHEY and SVGAGI. The CDR3 extends over 16 amino acids. The germline V and J ends were trimmed by 4 bases and 0 bases, with 15 bases remaining between them. CDR3 region: CASSSPWTASNYGYTF. The CDR3 DNA reads as TGTGCCAGCAGTTCCCCCTGGACAGCTTCTAACTATGGCTACACCTTC.

DNA of the CDR3: TGCGCCAGCAGCCAGGGGGGGGGTTGGGTCACTGAAGCTTTCTTT. It translates to CASSQGGGWVTEAFF. This chain links TRBV4-3 with TRBJ1-1; the D gene is possibly TRBD1 (5 bases). CDR1 is LGHNA and CDR2 is YSLEER in the germline V gene. Trimming stripped 3 bases from V and 4 bases from J, with 15 bases between. The CDR3 length is 15 residues.

The chain has TRBV19 and TRBJ2-3, with TRBD2 identical over 11 bases. The CDR3 contains 15 residues. Germline V gene lookup returns CDR1 LNHDA and CDR2 SQIVND (reference sequence). The ends lost 6 bases at V and 4 bases at J; junction bases unmatched: 6. CDR3 sequence reads: CASRLAGVGPDTQYF. DNA for the CDR3: TGTGCCAGTAGACTAGCGGGAGTAGGACCAGATACGCAGTATTTT.